This T cell receptor (beta chain) was observed in a study of shared clonotypes between healthy human individuals. Free of recent acute infections or vaccinations, the donors were healthy HIV-negative adults. CD4+ cells underwent separation, giving CD45RA+ naive and CD45RA-negative memory subsets. As processed by the authors: ImmunoSEQ yielded junction-only sequences lacking quality scores, so filtering differed. Sequenced by immunoSEQ multiplex PCR; TCRdb stores in-frame clones only, minus some. V and J calls and clone size follow that table, whereas D and trimming were derived from the DNA. The sample lists 300,000 to 350,000 clones, roughly 80% occurring once. The CDR3 is made up of 14 amino acids. Trimming removed 5 bases from V and 4 bases from J, with 11 bases in between. Per the germline V gene, CDR1 is SGHAT and CDR2 is FQNNGV.

This clonotype was sampled from a man aged 25-45 years in good health. This chain joins TRBV11-2 and TRBJ2-2, with a tentative D call TRBD1 (5 bases). Sequenced: memory CD4+ T cells sorted from blood. Documented subset: CD45RA-negative fraction. The CDR3 nucleotides read TGTGCCAGCAGCACCATGACAGCCACCGGGGAGCTGTTTTTT. Translating it yields CASSTMTATGELFF.